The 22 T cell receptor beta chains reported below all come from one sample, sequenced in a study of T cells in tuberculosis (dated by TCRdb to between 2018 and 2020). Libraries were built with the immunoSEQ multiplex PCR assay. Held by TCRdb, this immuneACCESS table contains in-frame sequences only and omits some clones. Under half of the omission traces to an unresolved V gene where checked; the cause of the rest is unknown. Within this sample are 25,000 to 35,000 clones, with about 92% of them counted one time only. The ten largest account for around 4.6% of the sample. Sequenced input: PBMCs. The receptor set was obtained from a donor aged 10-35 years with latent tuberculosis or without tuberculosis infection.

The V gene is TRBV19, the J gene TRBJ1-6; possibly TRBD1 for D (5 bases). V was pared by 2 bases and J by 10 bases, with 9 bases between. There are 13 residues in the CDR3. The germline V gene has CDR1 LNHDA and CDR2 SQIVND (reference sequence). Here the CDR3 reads CASSIQGGSPLHF. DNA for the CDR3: TGTGCCAGTAGTATACAGGGAGGGTCACCCCTCCACTTT.

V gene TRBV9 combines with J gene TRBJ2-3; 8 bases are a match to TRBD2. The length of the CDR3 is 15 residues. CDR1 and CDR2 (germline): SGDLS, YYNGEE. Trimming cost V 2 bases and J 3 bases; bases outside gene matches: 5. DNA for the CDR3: TGTGCCAGCAGCGTCCTAGCGGGCAGGACAGATACGCAGTATTTT. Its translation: CASSVLAGRTDTQYF.

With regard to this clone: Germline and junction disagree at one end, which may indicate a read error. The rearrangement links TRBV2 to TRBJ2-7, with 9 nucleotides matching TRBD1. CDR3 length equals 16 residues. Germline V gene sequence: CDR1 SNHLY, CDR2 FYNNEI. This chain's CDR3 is CASREGAGTGRYEQYF. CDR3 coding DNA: TGTGCCAGCAGAGAAGGAGCCGGGACAGGGCGCTACGAGCAGTACTTC.

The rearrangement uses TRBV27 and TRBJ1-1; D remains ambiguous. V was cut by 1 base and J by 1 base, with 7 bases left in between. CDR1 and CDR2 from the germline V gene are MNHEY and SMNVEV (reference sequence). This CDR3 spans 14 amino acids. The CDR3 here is CASSLYQANTEAFF. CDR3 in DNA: TGTGCCAGCAGTTTATATCAGGCGAACACTGAAGCTTTCTTT.

CDR3 bases: TGTGCCAGCAGCTTTCTGGAGGATACGCAGTATTTT. Translation gives CASSFLEDTQYF. The J gene is TRBJ2-3, the V gene TRBV7-2, with D unclear. The V gene lost 3 bases and the J gene lost 6 bases, with 7 bases spanning the gap. CDR3 length equals 12 residues. Germline V CDR1 and CDR2: SGHTA, FQGNSA.

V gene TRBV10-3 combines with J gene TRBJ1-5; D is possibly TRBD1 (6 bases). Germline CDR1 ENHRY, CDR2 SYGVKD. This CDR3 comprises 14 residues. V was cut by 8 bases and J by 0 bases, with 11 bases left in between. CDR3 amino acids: CAISGDNSNQPQHF. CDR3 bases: TGTGCCATCTCAGGGGATAATAGCAATCAGCCCCAGCATTTT.

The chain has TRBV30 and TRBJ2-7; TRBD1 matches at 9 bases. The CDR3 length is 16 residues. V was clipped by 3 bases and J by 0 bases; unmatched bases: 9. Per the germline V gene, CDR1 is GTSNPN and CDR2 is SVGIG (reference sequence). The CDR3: CAWRGTDRGPSYEQYF. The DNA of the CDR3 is TGTGCCTGGAGGGGAACGGACAGGGGCCCCTCCTACGAGCAGTACTTC.

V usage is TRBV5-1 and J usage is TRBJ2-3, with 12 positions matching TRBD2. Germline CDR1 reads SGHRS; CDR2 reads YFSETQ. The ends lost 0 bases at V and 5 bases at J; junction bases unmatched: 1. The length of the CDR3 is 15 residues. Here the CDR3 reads CASSLGLAGVDTQYF. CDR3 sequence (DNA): TGCGCCAGCAGCTTGGGACTAGCGGGAGTAGATACGCAGTATTTT.

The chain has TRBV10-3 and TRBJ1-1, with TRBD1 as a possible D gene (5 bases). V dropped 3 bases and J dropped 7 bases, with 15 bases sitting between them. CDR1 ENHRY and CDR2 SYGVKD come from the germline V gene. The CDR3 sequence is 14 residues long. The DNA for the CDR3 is TGTGCCATCAGTGACCCTCAGGGCCGCGGTGAAGCTTTCTTT. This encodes CAISDPQGRGEAFF.

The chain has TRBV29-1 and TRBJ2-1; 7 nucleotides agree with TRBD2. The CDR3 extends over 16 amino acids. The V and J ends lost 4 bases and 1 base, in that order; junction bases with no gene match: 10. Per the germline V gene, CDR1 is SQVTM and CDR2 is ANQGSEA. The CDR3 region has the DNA TGCAGCGTTGGCTCCCGAAGCGGGAAGTCCTACAATGAGCAGTTCTTC. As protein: CSVGSRSGKSYNEQFF.

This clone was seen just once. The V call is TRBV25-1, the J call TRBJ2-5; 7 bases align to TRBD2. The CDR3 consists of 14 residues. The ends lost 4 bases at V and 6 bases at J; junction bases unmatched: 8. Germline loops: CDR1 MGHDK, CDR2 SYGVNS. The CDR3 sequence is CASSVGEGRKTQYF. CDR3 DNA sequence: TGTGCCAGCAGTGTGGGGGAGGGTCGGAAGACCCAGTACTTC. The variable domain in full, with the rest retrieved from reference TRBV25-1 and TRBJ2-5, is EADIYQTPRYLVIGTGKKITLECSQTMGHDKMYWYQQDPGMELHLIHYSYGVNSTEKGDLSSESTVSRIRTEHFPLTLESARPSHTSQYLCASSVGEGRKTQYFGPGTRLLVL.

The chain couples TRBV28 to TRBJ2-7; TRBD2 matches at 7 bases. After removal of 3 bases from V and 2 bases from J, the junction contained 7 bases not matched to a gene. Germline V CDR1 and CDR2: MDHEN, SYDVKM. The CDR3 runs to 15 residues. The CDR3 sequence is CASSFGGRSAYEQYF. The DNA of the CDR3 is TGTGCCAGCAGTTTCGGCGGGAGATCCGCCTACGAGCAGTACTTC.

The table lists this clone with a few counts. The CDR3 reads CASSGTDNSPLHF. In DNA form, the CDR3 reads TGCGCCAGCAGCGGGACAGATAATTCACCCCTCCACTTT. V is TRBV5-1 and J is TRBJ1-6; 7 bases are a match to TRBD1. The CDR3 totals 13 residues. The junction had 0 bases not matched to a gene; V was cut back by 4 bases and J by 5 bases. CDR1 is SGHRS, CDR2 YFSETQ, per germline.

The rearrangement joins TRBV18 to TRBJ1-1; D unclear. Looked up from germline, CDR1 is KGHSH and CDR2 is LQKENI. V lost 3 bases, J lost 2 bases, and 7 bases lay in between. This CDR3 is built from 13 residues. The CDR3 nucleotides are TGTGCCAGCTCACCGGAGGGAAACACTGAAGCTTTCTTT. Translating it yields CASSPEGNTEAFF.

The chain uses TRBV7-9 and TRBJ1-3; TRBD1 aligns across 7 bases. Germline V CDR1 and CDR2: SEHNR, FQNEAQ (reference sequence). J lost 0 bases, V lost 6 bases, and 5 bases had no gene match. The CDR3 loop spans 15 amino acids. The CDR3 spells CASRDRFNSGNTIYF. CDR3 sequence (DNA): TGTGCCAGCAGGGACAGGTTTAACTCTGGAAACACCATATATTTT.

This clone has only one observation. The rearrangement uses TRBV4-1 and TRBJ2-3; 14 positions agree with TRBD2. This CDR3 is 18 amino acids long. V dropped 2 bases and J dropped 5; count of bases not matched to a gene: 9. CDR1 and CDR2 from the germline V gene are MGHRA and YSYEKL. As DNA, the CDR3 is TGCGCCAGCAGCCAACCCCCGGGACTAGCGGGAGATGGAGATACGCAGTATTTT. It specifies CASSQPPGLAGDGDTQYF.

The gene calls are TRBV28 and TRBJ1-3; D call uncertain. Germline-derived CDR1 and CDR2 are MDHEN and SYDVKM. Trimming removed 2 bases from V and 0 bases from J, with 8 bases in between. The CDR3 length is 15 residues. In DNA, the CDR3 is TGTGCCAGCAGTTTACCCAGCGTCTCTGGAAACACCATATATTTT. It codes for CASSLPSVSGNTIYF.

The CDR3 DNA reads TGTGCCAGCAGCCCCATCCCCGGTACCTTCAGGGACGAGCAGTACTTC. Amino acids: CASSPIPGTFRDEQYF. The V gene is TRBV28, the J gene TRBJ2-7, with D tentatively TRBD1 (5 bases). This CDR3 is built from 16 residues. V dropped 6 bases and J dropped 5 bases, with 23 bases sitting between them. CDR1 is MDHEN and CDR2 is SYDVKM in the germline V gene. The full variable domain, its missing parts supplied by reference TRBV28 and TRBJ2-7, is DVKVTQSSRYLVKRTGEKVFLECVQDMDHENMFWYRQDPGLGLRLIYFSYDVKMKEKGDIPEGYSVSREKKERFSLILESASTNQTSMYLCASSPIPGTFRDEQYFGPGTRLTVT.

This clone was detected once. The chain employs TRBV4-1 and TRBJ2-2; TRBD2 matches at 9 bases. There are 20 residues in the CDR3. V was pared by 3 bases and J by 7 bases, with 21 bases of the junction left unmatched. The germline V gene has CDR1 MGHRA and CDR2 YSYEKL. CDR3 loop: CASSHPQSRLAEKLGGELFF. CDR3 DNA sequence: TGCGCCAGCAGCCACCCCCAGAGCCGACTAGCGGAGAAACTCGGCGGGGAGCTGTTTTTT.

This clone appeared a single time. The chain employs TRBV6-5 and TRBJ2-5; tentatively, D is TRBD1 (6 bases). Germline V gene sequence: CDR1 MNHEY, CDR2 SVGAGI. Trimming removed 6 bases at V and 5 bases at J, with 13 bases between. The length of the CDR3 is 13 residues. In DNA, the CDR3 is TGTGCCAGCAGCTCTACAGGGATGGAGACCCAGTACTTC. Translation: CASSSTGMETQYF.

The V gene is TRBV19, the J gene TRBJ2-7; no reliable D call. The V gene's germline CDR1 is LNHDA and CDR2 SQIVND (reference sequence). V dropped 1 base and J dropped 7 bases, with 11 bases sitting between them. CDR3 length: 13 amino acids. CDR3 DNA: TGTGCCAGTAGTATAGTCCGGTTTAAAGAGCAGTACTTC. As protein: CASSIVRFKEQYF.

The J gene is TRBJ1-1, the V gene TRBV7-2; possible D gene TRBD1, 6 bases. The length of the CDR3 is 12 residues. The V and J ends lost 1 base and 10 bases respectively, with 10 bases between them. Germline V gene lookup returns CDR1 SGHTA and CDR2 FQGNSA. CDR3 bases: TGTGCCAGCAGCTTAGATGGACAGAGAGCTTTCTTT. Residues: CASSLDGQRAFF.